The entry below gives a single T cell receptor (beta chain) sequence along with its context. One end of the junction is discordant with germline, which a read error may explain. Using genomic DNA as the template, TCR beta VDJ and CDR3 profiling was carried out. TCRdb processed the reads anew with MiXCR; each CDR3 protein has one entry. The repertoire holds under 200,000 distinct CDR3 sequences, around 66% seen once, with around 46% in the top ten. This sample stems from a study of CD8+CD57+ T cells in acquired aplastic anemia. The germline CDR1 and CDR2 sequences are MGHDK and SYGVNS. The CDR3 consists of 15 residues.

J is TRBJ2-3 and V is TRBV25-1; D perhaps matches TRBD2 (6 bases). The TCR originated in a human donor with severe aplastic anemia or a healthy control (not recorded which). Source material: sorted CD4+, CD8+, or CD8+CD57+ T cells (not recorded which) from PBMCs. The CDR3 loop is CAGRAAGRARDTQYF. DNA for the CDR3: TGTGCCGGCAGGGCAGCGGGCCGTGCAAGAGATACGCAGTATTTT.